Listed below are T cell receptor beta chains from one sample, sequenced in a study of blood T cell repertoires in COVID-19. The method was immunoSEQ multiplex PCR; TCRdb's version includes in-frame clones alone and lacks a portion of them. The table has some 200,000 clones, 85% to 90% seen once; the top ten hold 6%. Input material: peripheral blood. The receptor set was obtained from a middle-aged man with active or convalescent COVID-19. The CDR3 runs from the conserved cysteine through the conserved F or W. D genes are given only for firm matches. Size values are once, few and many counts, or a class for expanded clones, and some rows have none.

TRBV3-1/TRBV3-2	NA	NA	TRBJ2-5	TGTGCCAGCAGCCAAAATAGGGGGAGCGAGACCCAGTACTTC	CASSQNRGSETQYF
TRBV14	NA	TRBD1	TRBJ2-1	TGTGCCAGCAGCCTCATGACAGGGAGCTCCTACAATGAGCAGTTCTTC	CASSLMTGSSYNEQFF
TRBV6-2/TRBV6-3	NA	NA	TRBJ2-3	TGTGCCAGCAGTGAGCTAGATACGCAGTATTTT	CASSELDTQYF
TRBV28	NA	NA	TRBJ1-2	TGTGCCACCCTCCAAGCTGCCAACTATGGCTACACCTTC	CATLQAANYGYTF
TRBV7-9	NA	TRBD1	TRBJ2-4	TGTGCCAGCAGCTCCTACAGACAGGGTAAAAACATTCAGTACTTC	CASSSYRQGKNIQYF
TRBV24-1	NA	NA	TRBJ2-2	TGTGCCAGCCCCTTTCAAGACCGGGACGGGGAGCTGTTTTTT	CASPFQDRDGELFF
TRBV19	once	TRBD1	TRBJ1-6	TGTGCCAGTAGTATAGATACAGGGGGGCAACATAATTCACCCCTCCACTTT	CASSIDTGGQHNSPLHF
TRBV6-1	NA	TRBD2	TRBJ2-1	TGTGCCAGCAGTGGGACTAGCGGGAACTCCTACAATGAGCAGTTCTTC	CASSGTSGNSYNEQFF
TRBV5-1	NA	TRBD1	TRBJ2-5	TGCGCCAGCAGCTCCCTCCCAGGGGGCTCAGAGACCCAGTACTTC	CASSSLPGGSETQYF
TRBV27	NA	NA	TRBJ2-1	TGTGCCAGCAGCCCTCGGGAGATTTTCTACAATGAGCAGTTCTTC	CASSPREIFYNEQFF
TRBV6-5	NA	NA	TRBJ1-6	TGTGCCAGCGGAGCACGATATTCACCCCTCCACTTT	CASGARYSPLHF
TRBV7-2	NA	TRBD2	TRBJ2-7	TGTGCCAGCAGCTTCAGCGGCGGGAGGGCCCTTAGTGAGCAGTACTTC	CASSFSGGRALSEQYF
TRBV7-9	NA	NA	TRBJ1-5	TGTGCCAGCAGCCTTCAGGGTATGGGCAATCAGCCCCAGCATTTT	CASSLQGMGNQPQHF
TRBV29-1	NA	TRBD2	TRBJ2-5	TGCAGCGTTGTCCCACTAGCGGGAGGGCAAGAGACCCAGTACTTC	CSVVPLAGGQETQYF
TRBV7-9	NA	NA	TRBJ1-1	TGTGCCAGCAGCTTAGGTACTTGGAACACTGAAGCTTTCTTT	CASSLGTWNTEAFF
TRBV28	NA	NA	TRBJ1-2	TGTGCCAGCAGTGCTCCAGGGGTGACTAACTATGGCTACACCTTC	CASSAPGVTNYGYTF
TRBV24-1	once	NA	TRBJ2-1	TGTGCCACCAGTGATATATCAGCGGAGAGCTCCTACAATGAGCAGTTCTTC	CATSDISAESSYNEQFF
TRBV28	NA	NA	TRBJ2-7	TGTGCCAGCAGGGGAGACGGGCGCTCCTACGAGCAGTACTTC	CASRGDGRSYEQYF
TRBV10-3	once	TRBD2	TRBJ2-3	TGTGCCATCAGCGGCGGAGCGGGAGGGCCATTGGGGGATACGCAGTATTTT	CAISGGAGGPLGDTQYF
TRBV6-5	NA	TRBD1	TRBJ1-6	TGTGCCAGCAGTCCCGGACAGGGATCTTCACCCCTCCACTTT	CASSPGQGSSPLHF
TRBV5-1	NA	TRBD1	TRBJ1-5	TGCGCCAGCAGCTTGGGGACAGGGATTTATCAGCCCCAGCATTTT	CASSLGTGIYQPQHF
TRBV19	NA	TRBD1	TRBJ2-7	TGTGCCAGTAGTACGGGACAGGGCCTCGGCCAGTACTTC	CASSTGQGLGQYF
TRBV2	NA	TRBD1	TRBJ1-1	TGTGCCAGCCAGGGGACAGGGAGCGGCGCTTTCTTT	CASQGTGSGAFF
TRBV7-9	NA	NA	TRBJ2-7	TGTGCCAGCAGCTTAGCAAACGGGATTCCCGAGCAGTACTTC	CASSLANGIPEQYF
TRBV6-5	medium-sized	NA	TRBJ2-7	TGTGCCAGCAGCCTTGGGGGGTACGAGCAGTACTTC	CASSLGGYEQYF
TRBV3-1/TRBV3-2	NA	NA	TRBJ1-1	TGTGCCAGCAGCCAAGGGCCAAAGAACACTGAAGCTTTCTTT	CASSQGPKNTEAFF
TRBV13	NA	TRBD1	TRBJ1-1	TGTGCCAGCAGCATACAGGGGAAAGGAACTGAAGCTTTCTTT	CASSIQGKGTEAFF
TRBV15	NA	TRBD1	TRBJ1-1	TGTGCCACCAGCAGAGACCTAACCTTGACAGGGTCCACTGAAGCTTTCTTT	CATSRDLTLTGSTEAFF
TRBV25-1	NA	TRBD2	TRBJ2-3	TGTGCCAGCACCCTAGCGGGGGGCACAGATACGCAGTATTTT	CASTLAGGTDTQYF
TRBV6-2/TRBV6-3	NA	TRBD1	TRBJ1-4	TGTGCCAGCAGTTACGGACAGGGAGGAGGAAAACTGTTTTTT	CASSYGQGGGKLFF
TRBV3-1/TRBV3-2	NA	TRBD1	TRBJ1-1	TGTGCCAGCAGCCACAACACAGGGGGCACTGAAGCTTTCTTT	CASSHNTGGTEAFF
TRBV7-9	NA	NA	TRBJ2-7	TGTGCCAGCAGGTCCGGAGGGGTCTCCTACGAGCAGTACTTC	CASRSGGVSYEQYF